Sequencing of this TCR beta chain was carried out in a study of blood T cell repertoires in COVID-19. Cohort assignment relied on participant-reported clinical history. The CDR3 loop spans 12 amino acids. Germline V gene lookup returns CDR1 MNHEY and CDR2 SVGAGI. V gave up 1 base and J gave up 8 bases, with 6 bases separating them. Assay used: immunoSEQ multiplex PCR; TCRdb lists only in-frame clones, some missing. The sample lists about 140,000 clones, approximately 84% occurring once. V usage is TRBV6-5 and J usage is TRBJ2-1; D is ambiguous. The clonotype comes from a man in his forties with acute COVID-19. Sequenced material: PBMCs or T cells enriched from blood (not recorded which). CDR3: CASSYLGDEQFF. In DNA form, the CDR3 reads TGTGCCAGCAGTTACTTGGGCGATGAGCAGTTCTTC.